These 2 T cell receptor beta chains were all obtained from the same sample, sequenced in a study of blood T cell repertoires in COVID-19. TCRdb's copy holds only in-frame clones and misses some; the assay was immunoSEQ multiplex PCR. The sample yields 450,000 or so clones, around 90% seen once. Sequencing input: peripheral blood. The origin of the receptors is a man between 18 and 29 years old with COVID-19, enrolled during active disease.

V usage is TRBV2 and J usage is TRBJ2-7, with 10 nucleotides matching TRBD1. After removal of 6 bases from V and 5 bases from J, the junction contained 7 bases not matched to a gene. The CDR3 is made up of 14 amino acids. Germline-derived CDR1 and CDR2 are SNHLY and FYNNEI. This CDR3 is CASRAGTGDDEQYF. The CDR3 DNA reads TGTGCCAGCAGAGCCGGGACAGGGGACGACGAGCAGTACTTC.

The rearrangement joins TRBV7-9 to TRBJ2-2; D unresolved. Trimming took off 4 bases at V and 1 base at J, with 7 bases between the two ends. The CDR3 loop spans 14 amino acids. Per the germline V gene, CDR1 is SEHNR and CDR2 is FQNEAQ (reference sequence). The CDR3 region is CASSYTQNTGELFF. CDR3 DNA sequence: TGTGCCAGCAGCTACACCCAGAACACCGGGGAGCTGTTTTTT.